The sample holds many counts of the clone carrying this T cell receptor (beta chain). This sample is part of a study of identical twins. Via MiXCR, TCRdb re-called the 5' RACE reads, giving one row per CDR3 protein. Of about 160,000 distinct CDR3 sequences in the sample, around 3.4% were seen once. CDR3 length: 13 residues. Germline V gene data show CDR1 as MGHDK and CDR2 as SYGVNS. Trimming removed 7 bases from V and 2 bases from J, with 12 bases in between. The V and J genes are TRBV25-1 and TRBJ2-7, with D hard to call. The sample was memory T cells sorted from blood. This receptor was obtained from a man between 18 and 35 years old in good health. The CDR3: CASTSADPYEQYF. The CDR3 region has the DNA TGTGCCAGCACTTCGGCGGACCCCTACGAGCAGTACTTC.